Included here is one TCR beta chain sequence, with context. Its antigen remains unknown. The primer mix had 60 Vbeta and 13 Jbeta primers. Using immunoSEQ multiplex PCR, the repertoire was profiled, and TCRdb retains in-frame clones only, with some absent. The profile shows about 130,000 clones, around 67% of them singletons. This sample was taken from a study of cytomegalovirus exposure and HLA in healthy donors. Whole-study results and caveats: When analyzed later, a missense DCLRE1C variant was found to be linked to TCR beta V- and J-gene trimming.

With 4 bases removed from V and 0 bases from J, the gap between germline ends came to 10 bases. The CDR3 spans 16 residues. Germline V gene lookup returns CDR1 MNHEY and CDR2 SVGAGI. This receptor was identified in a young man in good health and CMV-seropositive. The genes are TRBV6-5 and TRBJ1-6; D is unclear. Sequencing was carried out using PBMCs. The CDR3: CASSLPRSSYNSPLHF. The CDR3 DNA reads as TGTGCCAGCAGTTTACCAAGGAGCTCCTATAATTCACCCCTCCACTTT.